The clone carrying this T cell receptor (beta chain) was observed many times. No antigen is known for it. Lactation, pregnancy, other autoimmune disease or uncontrolled infection excluded patients. Researchers amplified the TCR beta CDR3 regions from RNA transcripts. The HTBI primer set was used in a first-round RT-PCR of the TCR CDR3. MiXCR was run by TCRdb on the multiplex PCR reads, yielding one entry per CDR3 protein. The profile shows about 640,000 distinct CDR3 sequences, around 21% of them singletons. CDR1 SGHRS and CDR2 YFSETQ come from the germline V gene. CDR3 size: 13 residues. V was pared by 5 bases and J by 3 bases, with 10 bases between. The entry originates in a study of T cells in Graves' hyperthyroidism and ophthalmopathy. Points from the study as a whole: The blood repertoire included most of the expanded thyroid clonotypes above 0.001.

The sequencing sample was made of blood. The sequence derives from a man aged 30-40 years with Graves' ophthalmopathy. The chain combines TRBV5-1 with TRBJ2-3; D call uncertain. CDR3 DNA sequence: TGCGCCAGCAGTGAAGCTACTACAGATACGCAGTATTTT. Its protein product is CASSEATTDTQYF. The variable domain in full, with the rest retrieved from reference TRBV5-1 and TRBJ2-3, is KAGVTQTPRYLIKTRGQQVTLSCSPISGHRSVSWYQQTPGQGLQFLFEYFSETQRNKGNFPGRFSGRQFSNSRSEMNVSTLELGDSALYLCASSEATTDTQYFGPGTRLTVL.